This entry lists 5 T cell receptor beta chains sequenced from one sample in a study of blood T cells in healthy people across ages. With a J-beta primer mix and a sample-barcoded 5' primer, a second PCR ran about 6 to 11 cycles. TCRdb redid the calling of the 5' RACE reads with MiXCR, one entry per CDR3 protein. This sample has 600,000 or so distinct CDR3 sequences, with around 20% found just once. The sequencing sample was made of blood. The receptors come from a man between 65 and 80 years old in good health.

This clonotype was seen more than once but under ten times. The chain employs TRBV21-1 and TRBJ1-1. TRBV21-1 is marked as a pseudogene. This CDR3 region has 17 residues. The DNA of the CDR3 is TGTGCCAGCAGCAGTCCGAAATCCAACGGCGTGAACACTGAAGCTTTCTTT. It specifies CASSSPKSNGVNTEAFF.

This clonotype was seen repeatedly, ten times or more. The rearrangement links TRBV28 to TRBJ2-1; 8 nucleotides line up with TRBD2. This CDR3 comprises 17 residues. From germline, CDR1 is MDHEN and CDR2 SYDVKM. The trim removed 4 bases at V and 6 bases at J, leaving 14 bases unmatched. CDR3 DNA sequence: TGTGCCAGCAGTTCTTTGGGTCGGGCTAGCGGGCGCAATGAGCAGTTCTTC. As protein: CASSSLGRASGRNEQFF.

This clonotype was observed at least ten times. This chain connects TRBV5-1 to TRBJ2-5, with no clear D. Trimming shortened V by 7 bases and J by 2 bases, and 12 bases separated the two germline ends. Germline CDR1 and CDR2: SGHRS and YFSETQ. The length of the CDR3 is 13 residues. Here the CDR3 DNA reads TGCGCCAGCGCTGACGGTCTTCAAGAGACCCAGTACTTC. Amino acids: CASADGLQETQYF. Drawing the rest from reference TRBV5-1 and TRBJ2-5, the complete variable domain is KAGVTQTPRYLIKTRGQQVTLSCSPISGHRSVSWYQQTPGQGLQFLFEYFSETQRNKGNFPGRFSGRQFSNSRSEMNVSTLELGDSALYLCASADGLQETQYFGPGTRLLVL.

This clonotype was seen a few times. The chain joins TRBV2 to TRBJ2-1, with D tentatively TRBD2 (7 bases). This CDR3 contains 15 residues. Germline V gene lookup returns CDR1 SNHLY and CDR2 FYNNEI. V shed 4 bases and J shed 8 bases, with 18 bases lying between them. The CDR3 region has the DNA TGTGCCAGCAGTGGGGGGCTAGCGGTCGTCGATGAGCAGTTCTTC. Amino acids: CASSGGLAVVDEQFF.

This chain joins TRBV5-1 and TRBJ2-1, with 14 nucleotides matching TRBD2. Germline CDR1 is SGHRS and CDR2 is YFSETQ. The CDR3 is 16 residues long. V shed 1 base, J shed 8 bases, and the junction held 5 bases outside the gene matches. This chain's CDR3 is CASSLSGTSGRDEQFF. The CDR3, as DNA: TGCGCCAGCAGCTTGTCCGGGACTAGCGGGAGAGATGAGCAGTTCTTC.